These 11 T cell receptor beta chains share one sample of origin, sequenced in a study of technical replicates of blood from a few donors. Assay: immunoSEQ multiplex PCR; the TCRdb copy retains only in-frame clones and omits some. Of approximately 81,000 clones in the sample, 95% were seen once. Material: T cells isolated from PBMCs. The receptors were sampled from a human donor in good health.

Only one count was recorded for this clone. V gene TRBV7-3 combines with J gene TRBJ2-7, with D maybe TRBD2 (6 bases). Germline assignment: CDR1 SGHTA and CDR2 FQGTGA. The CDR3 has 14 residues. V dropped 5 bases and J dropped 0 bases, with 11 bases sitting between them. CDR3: CASSADGSSYEQYF. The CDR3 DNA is TGTGCCAGCAGCGCGGACGGGAGCTCCTACGAGCAGTACTTC. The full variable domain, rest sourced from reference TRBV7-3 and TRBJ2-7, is GAGVSQTPSNKVTEKGKYVELRCDPISGHTALYWYRQSLGQGPEFLIYFQGTGAADDSGLPNDRFFAVRPEGSVSTLKIQRTERGDSAVYLCASSADGSSYEQYFGPGTRLTVT.

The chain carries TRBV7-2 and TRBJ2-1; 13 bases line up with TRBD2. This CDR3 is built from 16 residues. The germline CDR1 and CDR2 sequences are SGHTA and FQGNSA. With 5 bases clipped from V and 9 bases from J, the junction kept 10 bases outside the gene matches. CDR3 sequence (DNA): TGTGCCAGCAGCGTCAGACTAGCGGGAGGTCTCGGTGAGCAGTTCTTC. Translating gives CASSVRLAGGLGEQFF.

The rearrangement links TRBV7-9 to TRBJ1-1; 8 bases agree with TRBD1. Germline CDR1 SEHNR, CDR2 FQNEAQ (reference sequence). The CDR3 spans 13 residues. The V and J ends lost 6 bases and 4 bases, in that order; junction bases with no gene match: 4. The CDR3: CASSWTGITEAFF. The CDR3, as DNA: TGTGCCAGCAGTTGGACAGGGATCACTGAAGCTTTCTTT.

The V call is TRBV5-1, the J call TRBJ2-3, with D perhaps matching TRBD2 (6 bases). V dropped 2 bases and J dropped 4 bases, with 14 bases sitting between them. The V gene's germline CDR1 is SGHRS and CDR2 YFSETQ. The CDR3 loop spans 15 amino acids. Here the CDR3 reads CASSFLTGSSDTQYF. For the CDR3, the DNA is TGCGCCAGCAGCTTTTTAACCGGGAGCTCAGATACGCAGTATTTT.

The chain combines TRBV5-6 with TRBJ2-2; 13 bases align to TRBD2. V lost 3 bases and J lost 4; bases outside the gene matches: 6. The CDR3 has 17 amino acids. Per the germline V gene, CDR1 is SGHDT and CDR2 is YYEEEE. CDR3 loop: CASSWTSGRVSTGELFF. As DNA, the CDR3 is TGTGCCAGCAGCTGGACTAGCGGGAGAGTAAGCACCGGGGAGCTGTTTTTT. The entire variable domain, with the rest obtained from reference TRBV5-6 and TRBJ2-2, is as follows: DAGVTQSPTHLIKTRGQQVTLRCSPKSGHDTVSWYQQALGQGPQFIFQYYEEEERQRGNFPDRFSGHQFPNYSSELNVNALLLGDSALYLCASSWTSGRVSTGELFFGEGSRLTVL.

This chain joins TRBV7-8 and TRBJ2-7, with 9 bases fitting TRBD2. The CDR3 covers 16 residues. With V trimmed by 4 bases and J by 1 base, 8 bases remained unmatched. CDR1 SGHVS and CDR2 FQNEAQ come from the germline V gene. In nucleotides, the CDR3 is TGTGCCAGCAGCTCATACCCTAGCGGGATATCCTACGAGCAGTACTTC. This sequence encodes CASSSYPSGISYEQYF.

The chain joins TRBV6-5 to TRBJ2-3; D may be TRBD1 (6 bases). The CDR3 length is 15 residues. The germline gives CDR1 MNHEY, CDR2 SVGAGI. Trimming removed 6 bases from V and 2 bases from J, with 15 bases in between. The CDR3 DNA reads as TGTGCCAGCAGCGACGGACAGACTTTCACAGATACGCAGTATTTT. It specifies CASSDGQTFTDTQYF.

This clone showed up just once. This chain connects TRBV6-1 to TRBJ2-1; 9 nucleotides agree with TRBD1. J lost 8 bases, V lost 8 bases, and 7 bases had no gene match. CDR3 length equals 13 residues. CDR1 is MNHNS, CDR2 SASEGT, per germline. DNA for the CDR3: TGTGCCAGCCTCGGGACAGGGATCCATGAGCAGTTCTTC. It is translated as CASLGTGIHEQFF.

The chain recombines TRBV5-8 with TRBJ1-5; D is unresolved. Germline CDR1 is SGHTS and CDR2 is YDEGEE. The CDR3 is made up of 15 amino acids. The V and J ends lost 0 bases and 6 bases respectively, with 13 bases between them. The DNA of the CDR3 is TGTGCCAGCAGCTTGGAAGGCGGGTTGGGTCAGCCCCAGCATTTT. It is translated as CASSLEGGLGQPQHF.

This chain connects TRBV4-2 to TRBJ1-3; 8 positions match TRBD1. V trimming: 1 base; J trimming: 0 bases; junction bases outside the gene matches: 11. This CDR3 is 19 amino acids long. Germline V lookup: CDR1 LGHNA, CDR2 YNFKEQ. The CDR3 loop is CASSQVTVGQGDSGNTIYF. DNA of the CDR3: TGTGCCAGCAGCCAAGTTACCGTAGGACAGGGAGACTCTGGAAACACCATATATTTT.

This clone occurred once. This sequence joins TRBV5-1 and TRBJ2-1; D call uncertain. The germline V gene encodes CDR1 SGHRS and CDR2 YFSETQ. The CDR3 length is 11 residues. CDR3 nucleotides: TGCGACATGTGGTTCTACAATGAGCAGTTCTTC. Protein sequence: CDMWFYNEQFF.